This T cell receptor beta chain is from a study of shared clonotypes between healthy human individuals. CD4+ cells were split into CD45RA+ naive and CD45RA-negative memory subsets. Regarding the study as a whole: Only blood samples were collected, and tissue repertoires likely differ. Sharing across four donors was highest in naive CD4 (around 5%) and lowest in memory CD8 (approximately 0.4%). The study found lower generation probabilities in non-shared clonotypes than in those shared by all four donors.

The CDR3 covers 14 residues. Trimming took 1 base from V and 5 from J, leaving 15 bases between them. CDR1 and CDR2 (germline): SQVTM, ANQGSEA. As for this clone: Its specificity is not known.

TCRdb keeps only in-frame clones here, not all; method: immunoSEQ multiplex PCR. The sample carries 2 million to 3 million clones, roughly 93% recorded once. The rearrangement uses TRBV29-1 and TRBJ2-7; weak D call: TRBD2 (6 bases). What was sequenced was naive CD4+ T cells from PBMCs. The subset was: CD45RA+ positively selected. The TCR sequence derives from a man younger than 35 in good health. Some clones in this sample may be carry-over from other donors' samples. The DNA for the CDR3 is TGCAGCGTTGAAGCTTCGGCGGGGAGACACGAGCAGTACTTC. This codes for CSVEASAGRHEQYF.